This note documents a single T cell receptor beta chain sequence. This entry belongs to a study of blood T cell repertoires in COVID-19. At the level of the study: Both acute and convalescent COVID-19 samples were obtained from the United States, Italy and Spain.

Produced via immunoSEQ multiplex PCR; TCRdb's table is partial and in-frame only. The profile covers over 150,000 clones, with 80% to 85% appearing a single time and approximately 7.9% taken by the ten largest. The TCR originated in a man aged 40-49 years who had recovered from COVID-19. The sample consisted of PBMCs or T cells enriched from blood (not recorded which).

The CDR3 reads CASSLGQGWEKLFF. The CDR3 DNA reads TGTGCCAGCAGCTTGGGGCAGGGATGGGAAAAACTGTTTTTT. The chain carries TRBV5-6 and TRBJ1-4; possible D gene TRBD1, 5 bases. Germline CDR1 and CDR2: SGHDT and YYEEEE. The CDR3 totals 14 residues. V shed 0 bases and J shed 8 bases, with 11 bases lying between them.